This T cell receptor beta chain comes out of a study of blood T cells in healthy people across ages (dated by TCRdb to the mid-2010s). For the study in its entirety: In model experiments, template switching captured roughly one uniquely barcoded TCR beta cDNA molecule for every two T cells. The donors were split into four age groups: young (average 16 years), middle-aged (39), aged (roughly 65) and long-lived (approximately 80). Donors of different ages were randomly distributed across sequencing lanes to avoid experimental bias. Two additional independent replicas of 1 million unique cDNA reads from the same blood draw were analyzed for two donors (one aged 18 to 30 and one aged 80 or older). The study measured age-related changes in TCR beta repertoire diversity using deep sequencing normalized with unique cDNA molecular identifiers. What the study reported, not specific to this receptor: Compared with the aged group, the long-lived group had more naive CD4+ T cells, fewer expanded clones and increased TCR diversity, a pattern suggesting age selection. Observed TCR beta diversity per million T cells fell roughly linearly with age, and a significant reduction was already apparent by age roughly 41. A strong correlation was found between observed TCR beta diversity and the percentage of naive T cells measured by flow cytometry. Estimates of total diversity based on one million sequenced T cells were regarded as lower bounds and as underestimates. The CMV infection status of donors was not known, potentially confounding age-related changes in expanded clonotypes. Since profiling was done on bulk unsorted PBMCs, naive and antigen-experienced compartments could not be conclusively compared.

Systemically healthy Caucasian individuals from Russia, 35 to 50 in total and aged about 6 to 95 years, were included as donors. Ten milliliters of peripheral blood were drawn from each donor into EDTA-treated Vacutainer tubes. Ficoll-Paque density-gradient centrifugation was used to isolate PBMCs, with at least 7 million per sample. Trizol reagent was used to extract total RNA from the PBMCs, yielding at least 6 micrograms per sample. The percentages of naive CD45RAhigh/CD27high T cells were determined by flow cytometry on a PBMC aliquot from every donor. There are many counts of this clonotype. The clone's antigen remains unknown. No much larger clonotype is one base removed from it; base qualities were not supplied. Including the terminal cysteine and phenylalanine, the CDR3 comprises 16 residues. Left in the record is the CDR3 DNA by itself, 48 bases read in frame from the first base. V is clipped by 1 base and J by 5 bases, and the sequence between their germline boundaries is 15 bases long.

The library was prepared using 5' RACE. Sequenced using an Illumina HiSeq 2500. A second PCR of 7 to 11 cycles was run with a J-beta primer mix and a sample-barcoded 5' primer. A unique molecular identifier was introduced onto each TCR beta cDNA molecule by a template-switch 5' adaptor carrying 12 random nucleotides. Each sample yielded at least 3 million CDR3-containing paired-end reads. The Mint cDNA synthesis kit, primed by a TRBC-specific oligonucleotide, was used to synthesize first-strand cDNA from all RNA. All cDNA was treated with uracil-DNA glycosylase and then went through a first 18-cycle PCR with the universal primers M1SS and BC2_uni_R. In the paper's pipeline: For normalization, 1 million high-quality reads were randomly selected from each sample, with every read carrying a distinct molecular identifier. Instead of being binned into consensus sequences, reads with shared molecular identifiers were discarded. MiTCR, set to a Q25 quality threshold and the strictest error-elimination algorithm, was used for CDR3 identification, clonotype clustering and error correction. A nonparametric unseen species model with Euler transformation was used to estimate a lower bound on total TCR beta diversity. TCRdb's own reprocessing of the public reads used fastp at Q25 and MiXCR and kept productive beta chains. Every CDR3 protein is listed once, alongside the most common genes and DNA of its rows. The V and J calls here are based on TCRdb, not the publication. For this sample there are hundreds of thousands of distinct CDR3 sequences; approximately 30% appear just once. Approximately 15% of the sample comes from the top ten.

Sequencing was performed on blood. Recombination connected TRBV12-3 or TRBV12-4 to TRBJ1-5, with a weak D call of TRBD1 (5 bases match). This sequence originates from a woman of 80 years or more in good health. The CDR3 sequence is CASSLEIGRGDQPQHF. The nucleotide sequence is TGTGCCAGCAGTTTAGAGATCGGGAGGGGAGATCAGCCCCAGCATTTT.